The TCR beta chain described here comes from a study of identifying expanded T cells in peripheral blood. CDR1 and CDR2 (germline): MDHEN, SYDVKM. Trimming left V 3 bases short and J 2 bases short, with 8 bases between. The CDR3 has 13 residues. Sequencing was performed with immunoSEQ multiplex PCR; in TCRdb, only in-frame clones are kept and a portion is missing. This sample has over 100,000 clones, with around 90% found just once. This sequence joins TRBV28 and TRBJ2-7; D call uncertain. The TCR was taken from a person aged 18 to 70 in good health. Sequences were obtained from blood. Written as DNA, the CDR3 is TGTGCCAGCAGTTTTGTTCATCCCTACGAGCAGTACTTC. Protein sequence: CASSFVHPYEQYF.